Listed here are 25 T cell receptor beta chains from one sample, sequenced in a study of T cell responses to AZD1222 COVID-19 vaccine. TCRdb's table, derived via immunoSEQ multiplex PCR, lists solely in-frame clones and lacks some. The sample holds more than 120,000 clones, roughly 90% seen once. The sequenced sample was peripheral blood, obtained 28 days after the second AZD1222 dose. These receptors all stem from an adult who received the AZD1222 COVID-19 vaccine.

The chain combines TRBV9 with TRBJ1-1; D gene uncertain. The V gene's germline CDR1 is SGDLS and CDR2 YYNGEE. The V end lost 4 bases, the J end lost 7 bases, and 14 bases lay between the germline ends. The length of the CDR3 is 13 residues. CDR3 region: CASSPGQFVEAFF. CDR3 DNA sequence: TGTGCCAGCAGCCCTGGTCAATTTGTTGAAGCTTTCTTT.

This chain uses TRBV5-1 with TRBJ2-7, with a tentative D call TRBD1 (6 bases). V lost 4 bases and J 5 bases, leaving 7 bases between the germline ends. The CDR3 totals 11 residues. Germline loops: CDR1 SGHRS, CDR2 YFSETQ. This CDR3 is CASSRDNEQYV. The CDR3 DNA reads TGCGCCAGCAGCCGGGACAACGAGCAGTACGTC.

V usage is TRBV2 and J usage is TRBJ2-7, with D hard to call. This CDR3 is 14 amino acids long. The V end was cut by 4 bases, the J end by 1 base, with 11 bases between. The V gene's germline CDR1 is SNHLY and CDR2 FYNNEI. In DNA form, the CDR3 reads TGTGCCAGCAGTGTCAATCTCTCGTCCTACGAGCAGTACGTC. The encoded protein is CASSVNLSSYEQYV.

The chain joins TRBV6-6 to TRBJ1-4; perhaps TRBD1 as D (6 bases). Per the germline V gene, CDR1 is MNHNY and CDR2 is SVGAGI (reference sequence). The CDR3 contains 15 residues. V was pared by 2 bases and J by 4 bases, with 11 bases between. The CDR3 spells CASSYEGVLNEKLFF. The CDR3 nucleotides are TGTGCCAGCAGTTACGAGGGGGTCCTTAATGAAAAACTGTTTTTT.

In its sample, this clone was seen once. The chain combines TRBV6-5 with TRBJ2-7; D may be TRBD2 (6 bases). The CDR3 consists of 14 residues. V was cut by 8 bases and J by 8 bases, with 22 bases left in between. Germline V gene lookup returns CDR1 MNHEY and CDR2 SVGAGI. The CDR3 reads CASPLLRGAVQQYV. The CDR3 DNA is TGTGCCAGCCCCCTTCTCCGCGGGGCAGTACAGCAGTACGTC.

The CDR3 nucleotides read TGTGCCAGCAGTTTGGGGGGGCAAGTGCACCCAGATACGCAGTATTTT. It translates to CASSLGGQVHPDTQYF. This chain uses TRBV28 with TRBJ2-3; weak D call: TRBD2 (7 bases). V lost 3 bases, J lost 4 bases, and 17 bases lay in between. The length of the CDR3 is 16 residues. CDR1 is MDHEN and CDR2 is SYDVKM in the germline V gene.

The V gene is TRBV18, the J gene TRBJ1-5; 8 positions match TRBD1. J was trimmed by 4 bases and V by 2 bases; bases with no gene match: 1. In germline, CDR1 is KGHSH, CDR2 LQKENI. The CDR3 loop spans 14 amino acids. The CDR3 nucleotides are TGTGCCAGCTCACCAGGGACAGGTAATCAGCCCCAGCATTTT. It translates to CASSPGTGNQPQHF.

This clone was detected a few times. The V call is TRBV19, the J call TRBJ1-5; weak D call: TRBD1 (6 bases). The germline V and J ends were trimmed by 5 bases and 6 bases, with 17 bases remaining between them. CDR1 LNHDA and CDR2 SQIVND come from the germline V gene (reference sequence). The CDR3 has 15 residues. CDR3 DNA: TGTGCCAGTAGTTCGGTAGCAGGGGCGCGTCAGCCCCAGCATTTT. It encodes CASSSVAGARQPQHF.

The sample holds one count of this clone. The V gene is TRBV18, the J gene TRBJ2-5; D not certain. Trimming cost V 6 bases and J 3 bases, with 20 bases left between them. CDR1 is KGHSH, CDR2 LQKENI, per germline. The CDR3 length is 16 residues. CDR3 nucleotides: TGTGCCAGCTCTCGTGAATGGGCAGTACATGAAGAGACCCAGTACTTC. Translation gives CASSREWAVHEETQYF.

The CDR3 spells CASSYPSGGYTF. The CDR3 DNA is TGTGCCAGCAGTTACCCGAGCGGCGGCTACACCTTC. The chain uses TRBV6-5 and TRBJ1-2; D gene ambiguous. Between the trimmed V and J ends, which lost 2 bases and 8 bases, there was a span of 9 bases. The CDR3 runs to 12 residues. In germline, CDR1 is MNHEY, CDR2 SVGAGI.

This chain connects TRBV19 to TRBJ2-7; D unresolved. Between the trimmed V and J ends, which lost 1 base and 1 base, there was a span of 8 bases. The germline CDR1 and CDR2 sequences are LNHDA and SQIVND (reference sequence). The CDR3 length is 14 residues. CDR3 amino acids: CASSIVGSSYEQYF. The CDR3 nucleotides read TGTGCCAGTAGTATAGTAGGTAGTTCCTACGAGCAGTACTTC. Full variable domain (rest looked up from reference TRBV19 and TRBJ2-7): DGGITQSPKYLFRKEGQNVTLSCEQNLNHDAMYWYRQDPGQGLRLIYYSQIVNDFQKGDIAEGYSVSREKKESFPLTVTSAQKNPTAFYLCASSIVGSSYEQYFGPGTRLTVT.

This clone was picked up one time. J is TRBJ2-4 and V is TRBV27; no firm D call. V was shortened by 3 bases and J by 0 bases, with 12 bases between the two germline ends. The CDR3 runs 16 residues. Germline CDR1 MNHEY, CDR2 SMNVEV (reference sequence). For the CDR3, the DNA is TGTGCCAGCAGTTTCCAAGGAACTCTAGCCAAAAACATTCAGTACTTC. Amino acids: CASSFQGTLAKNIQYF.

V and J are TRBV19 and TRBJ1-5; the D gene is possibly TRBD1 (6 bases). Between the trimmed V and J ends, which lost 7 bases and 4 bases, there was a span of 17 bases. This CDR3 has 15 amino acids. Per the germline V gene, CDR1 is LNHDA and CDR2 is SQIVND (reference sequence). The CDR3 loop is CASIRVGGSNQPQHF. The CDR3 DNA sequence: TGTGCCAGTATCAGGGTAGGGGGTTCAAATCAGCCCCAGCATTTT.

This sequence joins TRBV7-8 and TRBJ1-5; D not resolved. Germline V gives CDR1 SGHVS, CDR2 FQNEAQ. The ends were cut back, 5 bases at V and 6 bases at J, with 14 bases in the middle. This CDR3 contains 14 residues. For the CDR3, the DNA is TGTGCCAGCAGCCCCCAAGATCCAGGTCAGCCCCAGCATTTT. It is translated as CASSPQDPGQPQHF.

V and J are TRBV5-6 and TRBJ1-1; tentative D call: TRBD1 (5 bases). The germline gives CDR1 SGHDT, CDR2 YYEEEE. This CDR3 comprises 12 residues. V lost 0 bases and J lost 11, with 11 bases in between. In DNA form, the CDR3 reads TGTGCCAGCAGCTTGGATCAGGGCCAGGCTTTCTTT. Residues: CASSLDQGQAFF.

The chain has TRBV13 and TRBJ1-1; a possible D gene is TRBD1 (5 bases). Trimming shortened V by 4 bases and J by 6 bases, and 9 bases separated the two germline ends. Germline CDR1 and CDR2: PRHDT and FYEKMQ (reference sequence). The CDR3 has 12 residues. The CDR3, as DNA: TGTGCCAGCAGCTCTCCAGGGTCTGAAGCTTTCTTT. This encodes CASSSPGSEAFF.

CDR3 DNA sequence: TGCGCCAGCAGCTTGGATCTCGCTGAAGCTTTCTTT. Encoded protein: CASSLDLAEAFF. V usage is TRBV5-1 and J usage is TRBJ1-1; D remains ambiguous. Germline V gene sequence: CDR1 SGHRS, CDR2 YFSETQ. Deletions cut 0 bases from V and 6 bases from J, with 6 bases between. CDR3 length equals 12 residues. Drawing the rest from reference TRBV5-1 and TRBJ1-1, the complete variable domain is KAGVTQTPRYLIKTRGQQVTLSCSPISGHRSVSWYQQTPGQGLQFLFEYFSETQRNKGNFPGRFSGRQFSNSRSEMNVSTLELGDSALYLCASSLDLAEAFFGQGTRLTVV.

This clone has only a few counts. V usage is TRBV7-2 and J usage is TRBJ1-2, with D possibly matching TRBD1 (6 bases). The CDR3 totals 14 residues. Germline CDR1 and CDR2: SGHTA and FQGNSA. V dropped 1 base and J dropped 1 base, with 7 bases sitting between them. CDR3 bases: TGTGCCAGCAGCTTAGGGACAGTTAACTATGGCTACACCTTC. Translating it yields CASSLGTVNYGYTF.

J is TRBJ1-5 and V is TRBV12-3 or TRBV12-4; D call uncertain. The CDR3 is 13 residues long. V was clipped by 3 bases and J by 4 bases, with 7 bases between them. CDR3 sequence (DNA): TGTGCCAGCAGTTTCACCCCTAATCAGCCCCAGCATTTT. It is translated as CASSFTPNQPQHF.

This clone was seen a single time. The chain has TRBV10-2 and TRBJ2-7, with D perhaps assigned TRBD1 or TRBD2 (5 bases each). The V gene lost 5 bases and the J gene lost 6 bases, with 11 bases spanning the gap. Germline V lookup: CDR1 WSHSY, CDR2 SAAADI. This CDR3 contains 12 residues. The CDR3 region is CASSLGTSEQYV. CDR3 in DNA: TGCGCCAGCAGTCTGGGGACCAGCGAGCAGTACGTC.

The CDR3 DNA follows: TGTGCCAGCAGTCGGACAGGGTCTAATGAAAAACTGTTTTTT. Its protein product is CASSRTGSNEKLFF. The chain couples TRBV28 to TRBJ1-4; the match to TRBD1 covers 8 bases. CDR1 MDHEN and CDR2 SYDVKM come from the germline V gene. With V trimmed by 5 bases and J by 3 bases, 2 bases remained unmatched. The CDR3 is 14 amino acids.

The chain uses TRBV18 and TRBJ2-2, with 10 bases that match TRBD2. The CDR3 spans 16 residues. The J segment lost 1 base and the V segment lost 4 bases, leaving 3 bases of the junction unmatched. Germline V CDR1 and CDR2: KGHSH, LQKENI. CDR3 sequence: CASSLWTSGNTGELFF. The CDR3 nucleotides are TGTGCCAGCTCACTTTGGACTAGCGGGAACACCGGGGAGCTGTTTTTT.

The table lists this clone with a few counts. This rearrangement joins TRBV6-2 or TRBV6-3 to TRBJ2-7, with a tentative D call TRBD2 (6 bases). Germline V CDR1 and CDR2: MNHEY, SVGEGT. V was shortened by 4 bases and J by 0 bases, with 16 bases between the two germline ends. The CDR3 is 16 amino acids. The chain's CDR3 is CASSFFGGISSYEQYF. In nucleotides, the CDR3 is TGTGCCAGCAGTTTCTTCGGGGGTATTAGCTCCTACGAGCAGTACTTC.

The V gene is TRBV19, the J gene TRBJ2-2; 9 bases are shared with TRBD1. Germline V gene lookup returns CDR1 LNHDA and CDR2 SQIVND (reference sequence). This CDR3 region has 17 residues. The V segment lost 5 bases and the J segment 4 bases; nucleotides outside the gene matches: 11. For the CDR3, the DNA is TGTGCCAGTAGTCCCTTTCGAGGGACAGGGTCCACCGGGGAGCTGTTTTTT. Translated: CASSPFRGTGSTGELFF.

The rearrangement uses TRBV28 and TRBJ1-6; 9 nucleotides align to TRBD1. Per the germline V gene, CDR1 is MDHEN and CDR2 is SYDVKM. The CDR3 is 15 residues long. V shed 2 bases and J 9 bases; nucleotides not matched to a gene: 5. The DNA for the CDR3 is TGTGCCAGCAGTTTACCACAGGGGGCAGTTTCACCCCTCCACTTT. Amino acid sequence: CASSLPQGAVSPLHF.